The clone carrying this T cell receptor (beta chain) was recorded once. The antigen remains unidentified. A single base separates this from a much larger clone, so it may be a read error. The sample is drawn from a study of response to subunit inactivated influenza vaccine. Study-wide results and limits: After each seasonal influenza vaccination, few new T cells are recruited, the authors suggested.

From the RT-PCR reads, TCRdb called clonotypes with MiXCR, one entry per CDR3 protein. The sample lists more than 700,000 distinct CDR3 sequences, less than 25% occurring once. The CDR3 has 12 residues. The chain links TRBV12-3 or TRBV12-4 to TRBJ2-7; no clear D. The sequencing here drew on PBMCs from blood, taken more than 4 days after vaccination. The TCR comes from a man aged 50 to 60 who received an inactivated influenza vaccine. The CDR3 is CVSSPRKTEQYF. The CDR3 nucleotides read TGTGTCAGCAGTCCCCGAAAGACCGAGCAGTACTTC.